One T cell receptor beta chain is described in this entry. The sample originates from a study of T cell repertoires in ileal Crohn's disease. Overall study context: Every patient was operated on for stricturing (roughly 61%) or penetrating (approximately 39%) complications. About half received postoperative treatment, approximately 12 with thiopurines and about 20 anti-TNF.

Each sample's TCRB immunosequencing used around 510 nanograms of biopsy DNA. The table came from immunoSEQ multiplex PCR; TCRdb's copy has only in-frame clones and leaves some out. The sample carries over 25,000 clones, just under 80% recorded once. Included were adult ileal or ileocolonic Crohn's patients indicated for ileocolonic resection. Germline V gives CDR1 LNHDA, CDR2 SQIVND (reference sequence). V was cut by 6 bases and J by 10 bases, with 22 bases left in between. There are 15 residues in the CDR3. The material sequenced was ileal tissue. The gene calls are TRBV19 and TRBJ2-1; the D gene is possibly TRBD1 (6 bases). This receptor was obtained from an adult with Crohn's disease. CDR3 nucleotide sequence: TGTGCCAGTAGGCCGAACTATTGGGGGCCTGGAGAGCAGTTCTTC. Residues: CASRPNYWGPGEQFF.